This TCR beta chain derives from a study of cytomegalovirus exposure and HLA in healthy donors. Across the study: Early release data held tens of millions of unique TCRs from HLA-typed donors.

PCR used 60 Vbeta primers and 13 Jbeta primers. Profiled with immunoSEQ multiplex PCR; TCRdb holds only in-frame clones, not every one. Found here are around 150,000 clones, 60% to 80% of them singletons; the top ten hold around 0.97%. Everyone who donated was a healthy bone marrow donor. Study-level results: Some TCR beta chains (around 160 of them) were listed as cytomegalovirus-associated.

Concerning this clone: The antigen remains undetermined.

The sequenced material came from PBMCs. This clonotype was obtained from a woman between 45 and 65 years old in good health and CMV-seropositive.

CDR3 protein: CASSLVGNYGYTF. CDR3 in DNA: TGTGCCAGCAGCTTAGTCGGTAACTATGGCTACACCTTC. The V call is TRBV7-9, the J call TRBJ1-2; D gene ambiguous. The V gene lost 1 base and the J gene lost 1 base, with 4 bases spanning the gap. The CDR3 is 13 residues long. Germline lookup yields CDR1 SEHNR and CDR2 FQNEAQ (reference sequence).